This TCR beta chain was profiled in a study of blood T cell repertoires in COVID-19. Overall study: Acute and convalescent COVID-19 specimens originated in the United States, Italy and Spain. In each case, the material was cDNA or gDNA derived from T cells, B-cell-depleted T cells, or PBMCs.

Per the authors' pipeline: Amplification with reference gene primers provided the estimates of nucleated cell counts. Here immunoSEQ multiplex PCR was the method, and the copy in TCRdb shows in-frame clones only, minus some. The V and J calls and the clone size are those of that table, but D and trimming were determined from the DNA. This sample carries a few hundred thousand clones, about 85% of them seen once, and the ten largest clones take roughly 2.3%. This CDR3 has 14 residues. V lost 4 bases to trimming and J lost 5 bases, with 15 bases between them. CDR1 is SGHNT and CDR2 is YYREEE in the germline V gene (reference sequence).

The sequence was collected from a man aged 18 to 29 with active or convalescent COVID-19. The sequenced sample consisted of peripheral blood. The chain is built from TRBV5-4 and TRBJ1-2, with D unclear. CDR3 in amino acids: CASSPSGITYGYTF. The CDR3 nucleotides are TGTGCCAGCAGCCCCAGTGGCATCACATATGGCTACACCTTC.